This TCR beta chain was found in a study of Graves' ophthalmopathy and Graves' hyperthyroidism. The overall study: No treatment had been given when peripheral blood was collected at initial diagnosis.

RNA transcripts yielded amplified TCR beta CDR3 regions. Scientists carried out first-round RT-PCR using HTBI primers and then a second-round multiplex PCR. TCRdb re-derived calls from the multiplex PCR reads in MiXCR, one entry per CDR3 protein. The repertoire consists of 200,000 to 250,000 distinct CDR3 sequences, with around 28% occurring once and the leading ten covering approximately 9.6%. The study excluded patients with other autoimmune diseases, uncontrolled infections, pregnancy or lactation. PBMCs were isolated by Ficoll-Paque density gradient centrifugation, using around 10 ml of fresh peripheral blood as the starting material. Germline V gene lookup returns CDR1 SQVTM and CDR2 ANQGSEA. The CDR3 length is 14 residues. Trimming cost V 6 bases and J 4 bases; bases outside gene matches: 5. This clonotype was observed many times. Its antigen is not identified. General observations from the study: Blood also harbored most expanded thyroid clonotypes above 0.001 frequency.

V and J are TRBV29-1 and TRBJ2-7; 14 nucleotides agree with TRBD2. The receptor's source is a man between 50 and 59 years old with Graves' ophthalmopathy. Sequencing used peripheral blood. The CDR3 sequence: CSVSGTSGSYEQYF. The DNA for the CDR3 is TGCAGCGTATCCGGGACTAGCGGGAGTTACGAGCAGTACTTC.